The 32 T cell receptor beta chains below come from one sample, sequenced in a study of beta chain features in type 1 diabetes. The isolated RNA, all of it, was reverse transcribed, so expressed TCRB transcripts were what got sequenced. Here immunoSEQ multiplex PCR was the method, and the copy in TCRdb shows in-frame clones only, minus some. This sample carries 600,000 to 700,000 clones, roughly 12% of them seen once, and the ten largest clones take more than 0.09%. No antigens are known for them. Whole-study results and caveats: Moderately but significantly shorter TCRB CDR3s were found in Type 1 diabetes patients in all four CD4+ subsets.

Sequencing was done on a sample of naive CD4+ T cells from blood. The source is a young man with type 1 diabetes.

This clone came up a few times. The V and J genes are TRBV7-9 and TRBJ1-1; D gene ambiguous. The CDR3 loop spans 14 amino acids. The germline V gene has CDR1 SEHNR and CDR2 FQNEAQ (reference sequence). With 5 bases removed from V and 0 bases from J, the gap between germline ends came to 10 bases. In nucleotides, the CDR3 is TGTGCCAGCAGCCCTACTGGACTGAACACTGAAGCTTTCTTT. This codes for CASSPTGLNTEAFF.

Only a few counts were recorded for this clone. Additional DNA sequences in this sample encode the identical CDR3. The genes are TRBV10-3 and TRBJ2-2; D unresolved. This CDR3 contains 11 residues. V lost 4 bases and J 5 bases, leaving 2 bases between the germline ends. Germline V gives CDR1 ENHRY, CDR2 SYGVKD. CDR3: CAISGTGELFF. CDR3 nucleotides: TGTGCCATCAGTGGGACCGGGGAGCTGTTTTTT.

The J gene is TRBJ2-1, the V gene TRBV25-1; D gene ambiguous. Germline V gives CDR1 MGHDK, CDR2 SYGVNS. The CDR3 has 16 amino acids. Trimming pared 4 bases from V and 4 bases from J, leaving 17 bases between. CDR3 nucleotide sequence: TGTGCCAGCAGTGCCCACGTAGCCACGAGGTACAATGAGCAGTTCTTC. Protein: CASSAHVATRYNEQFF.

The V call is TRBV9, the J call TRBJ1-4; D not certain. V lost 3 bases, J lost 10 bases, and 22 bases lay in between. The CDR3 sequence is 16 residues long. Germline V gene data show CDR1 as SGDLS and CDR2 as YYNGEE. CDR3 in DNA: TGTGCCAGCAGCGGCCTCCCGAACCCCGGTGATGGAAAACTGTTTTTT. Its translation is CASSGLPNPGDGKLFF.

This clone was seen only a few times. The rearrangement joins TRBV11-1 to TRBJ2-7, with TRBD2 matching over 7 bases. Germline V gene sequence: CDR1 SGHAT, CDR2 FQDESV (reference sequence). V gave up 3 bases and J gave up 3 bases; unmatched junction bases: 2. CDR3 length equals 13 residues. The CDR3 reads CASSLRGIYEQYF. Written as DNA, the CDR3 is TGTGCCAGCAGCTTGCGGGGGATCTACGAGCAGTACTTC.

This clone was picked up a small number of times. The chain joins TRBV7-2 to TRBJ2-7; maybe TRBD1 (6 bases). Trimming removed 5 bases at V and 0 bases at J, with 11 bases between. Germline values: CDR1 SGHTA, CDR2 FQGNSA. The length of the CDR3 is 14 residues. CDR3: CASSLQGSSYEQYF. The CDR3 coding sequence is TGTGCCAGCAGCCTACAGGGTAGCTCCTACGAGCAGTACTTC.

The V call is TRBV9, the J call TRBJ1-2, with TRBD1 as a possible D gene (6 bases). The CDR3 runs to 16 residues. Germline lookup yields CDR1 SGDLS and CDR2 YYNGEE. The V end was cut by 3 bases, the J end by 0 bases, with 15 bases between. DNA for the CDR3: TGTGCCAGCAGCGCAAAGACGGACAGAACTAACTATGGCTACACCTTC. The encoded protein is CASSAKTDRTNYGYTF.

A few counts support this clone. The chain links TRBV18 to TRBJ2-5, with D tentatively TRBD2 (6 bases). Germline CDR1 KGHSH, CDR2 LQKENI. The CDR3 contains 14 residues. V shed 5 bases and J shed 2 bases, with 12 bases lying between them. The CDR3 spells CASSSTSAQETQYF. The CDR3 nucleotides are TGTGCCAGCTCATCGACTAGTGCTCAAGAGACCCAGTACTTC.

This chain connects TRBV5-1 to TRBJ1-1; 8 bases are shared with TRBD1. The trim removed 2 bases at V and 1 base at J, leaving 4 bases unmatched. The CDR3 extends over 15 amino acids. Germline CDR1 reads SGHRS; CDR2 reads YFSETQ. CDR3 residues: CASSFQGAGNTEAFF. The CDR3 DNA is TGCGCCAGCAGCTTTCAGGGGGCTGGGAACACTGAAGCTTTCTTT.

This chain joins TRBV5-4 and TRBJ2-3; 10 bases fit TRBD2. The CDR3 has 16 amino acids. CDR1 SGHNT and CDR2 YYREEE come from the germline V gene (reference sequence). V was clipped by 2 bases and J by 2 bases; unmatched bases: 5. The CDR3 sequence: CASSLKSGGATDTQYF. In DNA, the CDR3 is TGTGCCAGCAGCTTAAAAAGCGGGGGGGCCACAGATACGCAGTATTTT. The variable domain in full, completed from reference TRBV5-4 and TRBJ2-3, reads ETGVTQSPTHLIKTRGQQVTLRCSSQSGHNTVSWYQQALGQGPQFIFQYYREEENGRGNFPPRFSGLQFPNYSSELNVNALELDDSALYLCASSLKSGGATDTQYFGPGTRLTVL.

The chain's CDR3 is CASSGMQTSKFYEQYF. The CDR3 DNA reads TGCGCCAGCAGCGGAATGCAGACAAGTAAGTTCTACGAGCAGTACTTC. The rearrangement uses TRBV4-3 and TRBJ2-7; no clear D. Trimming took 5 bases from V and 3 from J, leaving 20 bases between them. Germline V gives CDR1 LGHNA, CDR2 YSLEER. CDR3 length: 16 amino acids.

The sample holds a few counts of this clone. This chain uses TRBV7-9 with TRBJ1-2, with 7 nucleotides matching TRBD1. V was clipped by 4 bases and J by 10 bases; unmatched bases: 12. There are 14 residues in the CDR3. Per germline, CDR1 SEHNR and CDR2 FQNEAQ (reference sequence). DNA of the CDR3: TGTGCCAGCAGCTCACAGATGGGACAGCTCATCTACACCTTC. Translation gives CASSSQMGQLIYTF.

The rearrangement links TRBV6-5 to TRBJ1-2; 9 nucleotides match TRBD1. This CDR3 is 13 amino acids long. Germline V gives CDR1 MNHEY, CDR2 SVGAGI. V was clipped by 6 bases and J by 7 bases; unmatched bases: 6. The CDR3 loop is CASSTQGARGYTF. The CDR3 DNA reads as TGTGCCAGCAGCACACAGGGGGCCCGTGGCTACACCTTC.

This clone was seen a handful of times. This rearrangement joins TRBV5-6 to TRBJ1-5; 8 bases align to TRBD1. The CDR3 length is 17 residues. Germline assignment: CDR1 SGHDT and CDR2 YYEEEE. The V segment lost 1 base and the J segment 3 bases; nucleotides outside the gene matches: 9. CDR3 in DNA: TGTGCCAGCAGCTTGCTCCAGGGGGCAATCACCAATCAGCCCCAGCATTTT. Its translation: CASSLLQGAITNQPQHF.

There are a few counts of this clone. This sequence joins TRBV5-1 and TRBJ2-5; D possibly corresponds to TRBD1 (6 bases). The germline V gene encodes CDR1 SGHRS and CDR2 YFSETQ. The CDR3 totals 14 residues. V was cut by 4 bases and J by 2 bases, with 12 bases left in between. The CDR3 spells CASSRKGDQETQYF. The CDR3 coding sequence is TGCGCCAGCAGCCGTAAGGGGGATCAAGAGACCCAGTACTTC.

This rearrangement joins TRBV4-2 to TRBJ2-7; weak D call: TRBD1 (6 bases). V lost 0 bases to trimming and J lost 7 bases, with 16 bases between them. The CDR3 runs to 15 residues. Germline CDR1 and CDR2: LGHNA and YNFKEQ. CDR3 bases: TGTGCCAGCAGCCAAGATCGCTCTGAAGGGGGAGAGCAGTACTTC. Its translation is CASSQDRSEGGEQYF.

DNA for the CDR3: TGTGCCAGCAGCTTCGACCGTAACTATGGCTACACCTTC. Its translation is CASSFDRNYGYTF. The V call is TRBV7-2, the J call TRBJ1-2; no clear D gene. The CDR3 is made up of 13 amino acids. The germline CDR1 and CDR2 sequences are SGHTA and FQGNSA. Trimming shortened V by 3 bases and J by 1 base, and 6 bases separated the two germline ends.

This clone appeared a few times. The chain is built from TRBV28 and TRBJ2-3; no reliable D call. Germline loops: CDR1 MDHEN, CDR2 SYDVKM. The CDR3 totals 12 residues. Trimming cost V 4 bases and J 6 bases, with 8 bases left between them. CDR3 coding DNA: TGTGCCAGCAGTTACAGCCCGGATACGCAGTATTTT. Amino acids: CASSYSPDTQYF.

This clone was counted only a few times. The chain combines TRBV7-2 with TRBJ2-3; D gene ambiguous. The CDR3 has 12 amino acids. Germline V gene data show CDR1 as SGHTA and CDR2 as FQGNSA. The V and J ends lost 0 bases and 11 bases respectively, with 9 bases between them. The CDR3 protein is CASSLARLEQYF. In DNA, the CDR3 is TGTGCCAGCAGCTTAGCACGTCTCGAGCAGTATTTT.

This rearrangement joins TRBV18 to TRBJ2-3; 7 nucleotides match TRBD1. The CDR3 covers 17 residues. V was clipped by 8 bases and J by 3 bases; unmatched bases: 17. Germline V lookup: CDR1 KGHSH, CDR2 LQKENI. The CDR3 sequence: CASHPGSDRVSTDTQYF. The CDR3 DNA follows: TGTGCCAGCCATCCTGGTTCCGACAGGGTCAGTACAGATACGCAGTATTTT.

The J gene is TRBJ2-5, the V gene TRBV5-6; 7 bases fit TRBD1. With V trimmed by 4 bases and J by 5 bases, 5 bases remained unmatched. Germline lookup yields CDR1 SGHDT and CDR2 YYEEEE. The CDR3 spans 13 residues. The CDR3 coding sequence is TGTGCCAGCAGCCGGGACAGTAGGGAGACCCAGTACTTC. Amino acids: CASSRDSRETQYF.

Notes on this clone: The sample carries other DNA sequences with the same CDR3. The chain has TRBV18 and TRBJ2-3; no clear D gene. Trimming removed 2 bases from V and 2 bases from J, with 8 bases in between. The CDR3 is 14 amino acids. Germline V gene sequence: CDR1 KGHSH, CDR2 LQKENI. CDR3 nucleotide sequence: TGTGCCAGCTCACCAGACCGGGTCACAGATACGCAGTATTTT. This codes for CASSPDRVTDTQYF. Full variable domain (outside the CDR3, taken from reference TRBV18 and TRBJ2-3): NAGVMQNPRHLVRRRGQEARLRCSPMKGHSHVYWYRQLPEEGLKFMVYLQKENIIDESGMPKERFSAEFPKEGPSILRIQQVVRGDSAAYFCASSPDRVTDTQYFGPGTRLTVL.

This clone was counted only a few times. The rearrangement uses TRBV2 and TRBJ1-2, with D possibly TRBD1 on 6 matching bases. Germline lookup yields CDR1 SNHLY and CDR2 FYNNEI. Deletions cut 2 bases from V and 6 bases from J, with 16 bases between. CDR3 length: 15 amino acids. The CDR3 nucleotides are TGTGCCAGCAGTGAATTCTCGGACAGTGACCATGGCTACACCTTC. It translates to CASSEFSDSDHGYTF.

The gene calls are TRBV28 and TRBJ2-5; TRBD1 might be the D (5 bases). Deletions cut 2 bases from V and 3 bases from J, with 7 bases between. The CDR3 has 13 amino acids. Germline V gene lookup returns CDR1 MDHEN and CDR2 SYDVKM. CDR3 coding DNA: TGTGCCAGCAGTTTAGCAGGGAAAGAGACCCAGTACTTC. Its protein is CASSLAGKETQYF.

The chain links TRBV19 to TRBJ1-5; perhaps TRBD1 as D (5 bases). This CDR3 is built from 14 residues. CDR1 and CDR2 (germline): LNHDA, SQIVND (reference sequence). Deletions cut 5 bases from V and 4 bases from J, with 12 bases between. CDR3: CASSPSGRNQPQHF. The CDR3 DNA is TGTGCCAGTAGTCCCTCGGGACGGAATCAGCCCCAGCATTTT. Full variable domain (missing parts from reference TRBV19 and TRBJ1-5): DGGITQSPKYLFRKEGQNVTLSCEQNLNHDAMYWYRQDPGQGLRLIYYSQIVNDFQKGDIAEGYSVSREKKESFPLTVTSAQKNPTAFYLCASSPSGRNQPQHFGDGTRLSIL.

The V gene is TRBV2, the J gene TRBJ2-7; D gene uncertain. V was pared by 7 bases and J by 9 bases, with 13 bases between. The CDR3 runs to 11 residues. The germline V gene has CDR1 SNHLY and CDR2 FYNNEI. The CDR3 DNA reads TGTGCCAGCACTAGAGGTGGAAGGCAGTACTTC. Its protein product is CASTRGGRQYF.

V usage is TRBV4-2 and J usage is TRBJ1-5, with D unresolved. The CDR3 spans 16 residues. CDR1 and CDR2 (germline): LGHNA, YNFKEQ. Trimming removed 0 bases from V and 3 bases from J, with 12 bases in between. CDR3 in amino acids: CASSQEVRAANQPQHF. The CDR3, as DNA: TGTGCCAGCAGCCAAGAGGTGAGGGCGGCCAATCAGCCCCAGCATTTT.

This clone has just a few counts. The J gene is TRBJ1-1, the V gene TRBV27; no clear D. Between the trimmed V and J ends, which lost 4 bases and 3 bases, there was a span of 12 bases. CDR1 is MNHEY and CDR2 is SMNVEV in the germline V gene (reference sequence). This CDR3 spans 14 amino acids. CDR3 protein: CASSSRRLDTEAFF. The DNA of the CDR3 is TGTGCCAGCAGTTCAAGAAGGCTGGACACTGAAGCTTTCTTT.

This clone was counted once. The rearrangement uses TRBV5-4 and TRBJ1-1; 7 bases map to TRBD1. Per the germline V gene, CDR1 is SGHNT and CDR2 is YYREEE (reference sequence). Losses at the gene ends were 0 bases for V and 0 bases for J; bases not matched to a gene: 2. CDR3 length: 15 residues. The CDR3 bases are TGTGCCAGCAGCTTGGGACAGGGAGTGAACACTGAAGCTTTCTTT. Translation: CASSLGQGVNTEAFF.

This chain uses TRBV11-1 with TRBJ2-2; 7 nucleotides match TRBD2. Looked up from germline, CDR1 is SGHAT and CDR2 is FQDESV (reference sequence). The CDR3 has 16 residues. Unmatched junction bases numbered 7, after V lost 5 bases and J lost 1 base. In DNA, the CDR3 is TGTGCCAGCAGCCCCAGCCAGCGGGGGAACACCGGGGAGCTGTTTTTT. It codes for CASSPSQRGNTGELFF.

The chain uses TRBV25-1 and TRBJ2-5; TRBD1 aligns across 7 bases. V dropped 4 bases and J dropped 3; count of bases not matched to a gene: 5. Germline CDR1 and CDR2: MGHDK and SYGVNS. The CDR3 totals 14 residues. The CDR3 sequence is CASSGNRGKETQYF. DNA of the CDR3: TGTGCCAGCAGTGGGAACAGGGGAAAAGAGACCCAGTACTTC.

The V call is TRBV29-1, the J call TRBJ2-1, with 7 bases identical to TRBD2. Per the germline V gene, CDR1 is SQVTM and CDR2 is ANQGSEA. Trimming cost V 3 bases and J 7 bases; bases outside gene matches: 3. The CDR3 is 12 residues long. This CDR3 reads CSVELRGNEQFF. The DNA of the CDR3 is TGCAGCGTTGAGTTGCGGGGGAATGAGCAGTTCTTC.